The sequence of this TCR beta chain was determined in a study of shared clonotypes between healthy human individuals. Study as a whole: Each donor's CD8 memory used one plate, CD8 naive two, each CD4 subset three.

Splitting the CD4+ cells yielded a CD45RA+ naive subset and a CD45RA-negative memory subset. Assay: immunoSEQ multiplex PCR; the TCRdb copy retains only in-frame clones and omits some. This sample carries about 980,000 clones, roughly 72% of them seen once, and the ten largest clones take approximately 1.5%. Germline V gene sequence: CDR1 SGHRS, CDR2 YFSETQ. Trimming pared 3 bases from V and 7 bases from J, leaving 19 bases between. The CDR3 consists of 16 residues. The V and J genes are TRBV5-1 and TRBJ1-4; D remains ambiguous. Material: memory CD4+ T cells sorted from blood. The subset here: CD45RA-negative fraction. The source is a young man in good health. The CDR3 DNA reads TGCGCCAGCAGCTGGCAAAACAGCGGGAGACTTGAAAAACTGTTTTTT. Its protein is CASSWQNSGRLEKLFF.